This T cell receptor (beta chain) came from a study of blood T cell repertoires in COVID-19 (dated by TCRdb to the early 2020s). About the study as a whole: Samples from collaborators originated in the United States, Italy and Spain and spanned both the acute and convalescent phases of COVID-19. The prospective study material was composed of cDNA or gDNA derived from T cells, B-cell-depleted T cells, or PBMCs. The dataset comprised deeply sampled blood TCRbeta repertoires from subjects exposed to, actively infected with, or recovered from COVID-19. A freely available public database, intended as a resource for researchers studying the immune response to SARS-CoV-2, is where the repertoires were released. The samples were drawn from the first 160 participants of the ongoing ImmuneRACE study and from 950 to 1,500 subjects provided by 6 global collaborators. A de-identified subject ID, COVID-19 status, age in years and sex were almost always included in the sample metadata. Where available, HLA class I and class II types were taken from metadata supplied by the sample provider and were not determined by assay-based typing.

The germline ends are 7 bases apart after V is trimmed by 4 bases and J by 2 bases. The CDR3 starts with the cysteine, ends with the phenylalanine, and has 13 residues. CDR3 DNA only is kept here, 39 bases in frame from base 1. From the germline V gene, CDR1 is SGHTA and CDR2 is FQGNSA. TCRbeta CDR3 regions were amplified from genomic DNA using the immunoSEQ Assay, a bias-controlled multiplex PCR. On the study's bioinformatics: The number of nucleated cells in each sample was estimated from the amplification of reference gene primers within the assay. To quantify the absolute abundance of each unique TCRbeta CDR3 rearrangement, sequence reads were collapsed and filtered. Productive Simpson clonality was computed per sample as the square root of Simpson's diversity index over productive rearrangements. Not all clones reach the TCRdb copy of this immuneACCESS table, which keeps in-frame sequences only. Checked studies attribute under half of the gap to unresolved V genes and leave the rest unexplained. The V and J calls and clone size were taken over from that table, and D and trimming were inferred from the DNA. The sample has over 75,000 clones on record, around 88% of them singletons. Under 30% of the sample is held by the ten biggest clonotypes.

Each collaborating institution followed its own protocols to collect whole blood in K2EDTA tubes. For TCRbeta analysis, collaborators shipped samples in one of three forms: frozen whole blood, isolated PBMCs, or DNA extracted from either of those sample types. The paper as a whole reports these results and caveats: The amount of clinical and demographic metadata varied by source and participant and was provided uncurated.

Turning to this clone: The target of this receptor is not known. No qualities accompany the bases; no much larger clone lies one base away.

The chain employs TRBV7-2 and TRBJ2-3, with the identity of the D gene unclear. The sequenced sample was peripheral blood. The sequence was collected from a human donor in a cohort sampled during active COVID-19. The nucleotide sequence reads TGTGCCAGCAGCTCCCTTATCACAGATACGCAGTATTTT. The translation is CASSSLITDTQYF.